The rows below give T cell receptor beta chains drawn from one sample of a study of blood T cell repertoires in COVID-19. Only in-frame clones appear in the TCRdb table, and some are missing; sequencing was by immunoSEQ multiplex PCR. The sample yields 300,000 to 450,000 clones, more than 75% seen once. Sequences were obtained from PBMCs or T cells enriched from blood (not recorded which). These receptors all stem from a woman aged 18-29 years who had recovered from COVID-19. Both conserved end residues are part of each CDR3. The D gene is left open where the match is weak.

v_call,j_call,d_call,cdr3_nt,cdr3_aa
TRBV19,TRBJ1-6,-,TGTGCCAGTACTGGCGCGGCGGATTCACCCCTCCACTTT,CASTGAADSPLHF
TRBV5-1,TRBJ2-3,-,TGCGCCAGCAGCCAAACCACAGGGAATACGCAGTATTTT,CASSQTTGNTQYF
TRBV7-9,TRBJ2-1,-,TGTGCCAGCAGCTTTCAGGGAGGCGATGAGCAGTTCTTC,CASSFQGGDEQFF
TRBV7-2,TRBJ1-1,TRBD1,TGTGCCAGCAGCTACTCAAGGGGGCGGTTGAACACTGAAGCTTTCTTT,CASSYSRGRLNTEAFF
TRBV11-3,TRBJ2-7,TRBD1,TGTGCCAGCAGCAGAAACACAGGGGTGGGCTACGAGCAGTACTTC,CASSRNTGVGYEQYF
TRBV5-1,TRBJ2-7,-,TGCGCCAGCAGCTTGGCCGCAGCCTACGAGCAGTACTTC,CASSLAAAYEQYF
TRBV6-5,TRBJ2-7,-,TGTGCCAGCAGTTACTCGACGGGGACCTACGAGCAGTACTTC,CASSYSTGTYEQYF
TRBV18,TRBJ1-5,TRBD1,TGTGCCAGCTCACCTAATGAGGGACAGAATCAGCCCCAGCATTTT,CASSPNEGQNQPQHF
TRBV21-1,TRBJ1-5,-,TGTGCCAGCAGCAAAGGGGGGGGAAACAATCAGCCCCAGCATTTT,CASSKGGGNNQPQHF
TRBV7-6,TRBJ1-6,-,TGTGCCAGCAGCTTAAATGATTCAGGGAATTCACCCCTCCACTTT,CASSLNDSGNSPLHF